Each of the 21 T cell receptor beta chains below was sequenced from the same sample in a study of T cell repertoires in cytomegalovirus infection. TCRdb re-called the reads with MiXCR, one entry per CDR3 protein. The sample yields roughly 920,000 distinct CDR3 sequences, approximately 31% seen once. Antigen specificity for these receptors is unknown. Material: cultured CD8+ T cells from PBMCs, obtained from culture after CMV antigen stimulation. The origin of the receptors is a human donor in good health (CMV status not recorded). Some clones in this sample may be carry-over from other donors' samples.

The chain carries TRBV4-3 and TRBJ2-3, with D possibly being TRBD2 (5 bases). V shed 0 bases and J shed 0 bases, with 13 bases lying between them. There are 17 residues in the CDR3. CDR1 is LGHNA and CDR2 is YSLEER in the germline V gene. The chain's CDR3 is CASSQDSIRGSTDTQYF. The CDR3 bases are TGCGCCAGCAGCCAAGACTCTATCAGAGGGAGCACAGATACGCAGTATTTT.

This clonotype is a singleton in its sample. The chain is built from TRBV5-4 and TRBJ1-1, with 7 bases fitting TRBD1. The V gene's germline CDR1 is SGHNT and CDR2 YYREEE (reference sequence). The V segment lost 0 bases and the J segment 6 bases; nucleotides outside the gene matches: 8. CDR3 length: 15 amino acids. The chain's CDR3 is CASSLGRDSRAEAFF. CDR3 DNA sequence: TGTGCCAGCAGCTTGGGTAGGGACAGTCGGGCTGAAGCTTTCTTT.

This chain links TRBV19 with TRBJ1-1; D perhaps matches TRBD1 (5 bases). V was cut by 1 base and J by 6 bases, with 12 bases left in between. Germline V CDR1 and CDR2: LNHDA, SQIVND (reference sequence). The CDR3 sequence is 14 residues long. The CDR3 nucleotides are TGTGCCAGTAGTATAGGGGGGAGGATCGCTGAAGCTTTCTTT. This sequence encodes CASSIGGRIAEAFF.

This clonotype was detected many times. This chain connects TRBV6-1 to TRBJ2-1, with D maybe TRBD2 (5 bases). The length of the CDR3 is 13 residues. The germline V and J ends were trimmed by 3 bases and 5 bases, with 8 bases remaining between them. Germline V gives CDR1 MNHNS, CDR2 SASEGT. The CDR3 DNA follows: TGTGCCAGCAGTGACGCCGGGAACAATGAGCAGTTCTTC. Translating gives CASSDAGNNEQFF.

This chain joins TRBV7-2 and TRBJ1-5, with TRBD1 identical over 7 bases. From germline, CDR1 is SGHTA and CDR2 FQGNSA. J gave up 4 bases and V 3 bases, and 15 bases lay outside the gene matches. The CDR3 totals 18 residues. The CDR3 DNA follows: TGTGCCAGCAGCTTGGGACAGCACCTCCAATACCTTAATCAGCCCCAGCATTTT. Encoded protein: CASSLGQHLQYLNQPQHF.

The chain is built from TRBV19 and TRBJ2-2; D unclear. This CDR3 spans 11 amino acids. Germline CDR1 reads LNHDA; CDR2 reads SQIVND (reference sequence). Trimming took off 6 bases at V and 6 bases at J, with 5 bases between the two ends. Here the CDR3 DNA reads TGTGCCAGTAGGTACGCCGGGGAGCTGTTTTTT. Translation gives CASRYAGELFF.

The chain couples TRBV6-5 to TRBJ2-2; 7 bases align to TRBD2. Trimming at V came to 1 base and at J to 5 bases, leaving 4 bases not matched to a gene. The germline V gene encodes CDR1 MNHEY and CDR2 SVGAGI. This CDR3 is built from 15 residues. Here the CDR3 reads CASSYWAGGTGELFF. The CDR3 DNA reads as TGTGCCAGCAGTTACTGGGCCGGGGGGACCGGGGAGCTGTTTTTT.

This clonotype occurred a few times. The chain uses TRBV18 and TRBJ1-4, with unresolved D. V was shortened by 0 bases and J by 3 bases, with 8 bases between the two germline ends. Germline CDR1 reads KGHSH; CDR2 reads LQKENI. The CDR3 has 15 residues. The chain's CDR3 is CASSPPMESNEKLFF. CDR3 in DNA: TGTGCCAGCTCACCACCGATGGAGTCTAATGAAAAACTGTTTTTT.

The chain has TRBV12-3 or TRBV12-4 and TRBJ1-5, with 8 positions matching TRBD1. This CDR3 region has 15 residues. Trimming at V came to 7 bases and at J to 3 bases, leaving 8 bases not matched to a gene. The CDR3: CASTPADRVNQPQHF. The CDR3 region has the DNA TGTGCCAGCACTCCAGCGGACAGGGTCAATCAGCCCCAGCATTTT.

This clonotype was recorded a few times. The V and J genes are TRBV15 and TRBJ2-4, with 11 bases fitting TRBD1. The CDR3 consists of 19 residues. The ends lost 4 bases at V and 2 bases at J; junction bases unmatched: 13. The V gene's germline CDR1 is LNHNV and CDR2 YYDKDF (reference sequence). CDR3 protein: CATSMGGQGEGLTKNIQYF. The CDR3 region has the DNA TGTGCCACCAGCATGGGGGGACAGGGGGAAGGCTTGACCAAAAACATTCAGTACTTC.

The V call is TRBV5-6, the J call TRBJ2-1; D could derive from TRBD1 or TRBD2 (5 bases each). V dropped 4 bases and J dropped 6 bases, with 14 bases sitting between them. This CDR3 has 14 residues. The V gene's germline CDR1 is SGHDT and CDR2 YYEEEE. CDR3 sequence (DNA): TGTGCCAGCAGCGGGGGACCCGGCGGCAATGAGCAGTTCTTC. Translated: CASSGGPGGNEQFF. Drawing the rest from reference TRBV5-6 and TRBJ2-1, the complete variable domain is DAGVTQSPTHLIKTRGQQVTLRCSPKSGHDTVSWYQQALGQGPQFIFQYYEEEERQRGNFPDRFSGHQFPNYSSELNVNALLLGDSALYLCASSGGPGGNEQFFGPGTRLTVL.

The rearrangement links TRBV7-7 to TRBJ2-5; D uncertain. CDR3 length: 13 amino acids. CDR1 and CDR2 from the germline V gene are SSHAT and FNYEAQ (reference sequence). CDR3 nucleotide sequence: TGTGCTAGCTCCGGAGTGTGGGGAGAGACCCAGTACTTC. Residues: CASSGVWGETQYF.

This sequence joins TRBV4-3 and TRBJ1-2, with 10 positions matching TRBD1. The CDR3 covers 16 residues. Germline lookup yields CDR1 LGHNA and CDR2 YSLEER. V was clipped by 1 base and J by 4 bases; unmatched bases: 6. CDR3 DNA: TGCGCCAGCAGCCAAGGACAGGGGGCCCTAGTCTATGGCTACACCTTC. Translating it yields CASSQGQGALVYGYTF.

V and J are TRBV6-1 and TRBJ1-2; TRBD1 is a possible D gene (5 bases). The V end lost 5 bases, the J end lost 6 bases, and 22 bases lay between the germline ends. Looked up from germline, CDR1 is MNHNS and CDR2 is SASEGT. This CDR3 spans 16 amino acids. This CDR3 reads CASSPHRGAVADGYTF. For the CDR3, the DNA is TGTGCCAGCAGTCCTCACCGTGGGGCAGTTGCGGATGGCTACACCTTC.

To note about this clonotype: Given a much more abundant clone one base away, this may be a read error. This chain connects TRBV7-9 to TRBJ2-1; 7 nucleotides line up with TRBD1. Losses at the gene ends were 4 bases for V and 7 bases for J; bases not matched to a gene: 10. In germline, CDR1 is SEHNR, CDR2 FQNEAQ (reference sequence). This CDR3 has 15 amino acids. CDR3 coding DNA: TGTGCCAGCAGCTCCCCTGGGACAGTGGGGAATGAGCAGTTCTTC. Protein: CASSSPGTVGNEQFF.

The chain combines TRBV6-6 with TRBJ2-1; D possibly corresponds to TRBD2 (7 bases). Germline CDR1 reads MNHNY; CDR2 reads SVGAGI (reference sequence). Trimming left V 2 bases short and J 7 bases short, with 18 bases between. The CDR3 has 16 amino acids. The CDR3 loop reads CASSYLERGGKNEQFF. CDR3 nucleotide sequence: TGTGCCAGCAGTTACCTGGAGAGGGGGGGCAAAAATGAGCAGTTCTTC.

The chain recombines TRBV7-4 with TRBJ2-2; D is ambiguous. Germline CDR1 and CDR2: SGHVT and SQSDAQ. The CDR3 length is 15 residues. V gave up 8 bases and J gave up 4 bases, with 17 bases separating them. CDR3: CASCLRVTGTGELFF. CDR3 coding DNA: TGTGCCAGCTGCCTAAGGGTCACCGGCACCGGGGAGCTGTTTTTT.

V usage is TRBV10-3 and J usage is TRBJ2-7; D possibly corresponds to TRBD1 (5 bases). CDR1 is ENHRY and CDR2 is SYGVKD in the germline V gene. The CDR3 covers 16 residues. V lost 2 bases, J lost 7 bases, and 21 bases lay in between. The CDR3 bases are TGTGCCATCAGTGAGCCGAATTTTAACCAGGGTGGTGAGCAGTACGTC. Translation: CAISEPNFNQGGEQYV.

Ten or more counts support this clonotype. DNA of the CDR3: TGTGCCAGCAGCCAAGATAGAGCGGGGGCTCGTTACAATGAGCAGTTCTTC. Protein product: CASSQDRAGARYNEQFF. The chain is built from TRBV4-2 and TRBJ2-1; 8 bases fit TRBD2. Germline lookup yields CDR1 LGHNA and CDR2 YNFKEQ. This CDR3 region has 17 residues. V was pared by 0 bases and J by 4 bases, with 8 bases of the junction left unmatched.

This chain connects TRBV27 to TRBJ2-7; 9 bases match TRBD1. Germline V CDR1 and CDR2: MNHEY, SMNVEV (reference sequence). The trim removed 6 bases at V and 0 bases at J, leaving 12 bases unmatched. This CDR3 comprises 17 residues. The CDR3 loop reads CASSPTGGAVPSYEQYV. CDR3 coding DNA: TGTGCCAGCAGCCCGACAGGGGGTGCAGTCCCCTCCTACGAGCAGTACGTC.

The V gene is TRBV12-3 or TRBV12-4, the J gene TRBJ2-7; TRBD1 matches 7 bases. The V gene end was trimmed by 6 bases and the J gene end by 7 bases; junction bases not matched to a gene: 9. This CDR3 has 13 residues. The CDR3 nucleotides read TGTGCCAGCAGCCCGGGACAGCTGACAGAGCAGTACGTC. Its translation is CASSPGQLTEQYV.